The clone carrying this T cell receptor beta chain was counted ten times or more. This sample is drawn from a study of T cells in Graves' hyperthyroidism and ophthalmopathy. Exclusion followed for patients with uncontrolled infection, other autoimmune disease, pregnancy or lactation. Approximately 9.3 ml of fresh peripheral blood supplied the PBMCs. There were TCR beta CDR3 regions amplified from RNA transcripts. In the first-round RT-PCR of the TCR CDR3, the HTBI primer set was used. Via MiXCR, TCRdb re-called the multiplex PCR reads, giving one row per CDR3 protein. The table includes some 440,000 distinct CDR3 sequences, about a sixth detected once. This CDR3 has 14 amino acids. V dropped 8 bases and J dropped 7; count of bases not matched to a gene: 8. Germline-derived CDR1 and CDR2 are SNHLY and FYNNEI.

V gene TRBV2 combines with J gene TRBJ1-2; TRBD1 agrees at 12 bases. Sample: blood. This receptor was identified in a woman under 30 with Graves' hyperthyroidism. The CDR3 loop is CASGAGQGAGGYTF. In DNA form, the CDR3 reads TGTGCCAGCGGCGCGGGACAGGGGGCTGGTGGCTACACCTTC. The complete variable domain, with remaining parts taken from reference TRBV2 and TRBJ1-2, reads EPEVTQTPSHQVTQMGQEVILRCVPISNHLYFYWYRQILGQKVEFLVSFYNNEISEKSEIFDDQFSVERPDGSNFTLKIRSTKLEDSAMYFCASGAGQGAGGYTFGSGTRLTVV.